These 15 T cell receptor beta chains were all obtained from the same sample, sequenced in a study of T cells after yellow fever vaccination. A single record per CDR3 protein comes from TCRdb applying MiXCR to the 5' RACE reads. Among just under 600,000 distinct CDR3 sequences listed, 13% were seen once. The input for sequencing was PBMCs, taken on the day of the yellow fever booster vaccination. Source of these receptors: a man younger than 40 who received the YFV17D yellow fever vaccine.

This clonotype has a handful of counts. The rearrangement links TRBV12-3 or TRBV12-4 to TRBJ2-1; D might be TRBD1 (5 bases). The V gene lost 6 bases and the J gene lost 7 bases, with 19 bases spanning the gap. The CDR3 is 15 amino acids. This chain's CDR3 is CASSQGRSNRNEQFF. The CDR3 nucleotides are TGTGCCAGCAGCCAGGGCAGGTCAAATCGGAATGAGCAGTTCTTC.

Written as DNA, the CDR3 is TGTGCCAGTAGTGTGCCTGGGCCCCAGCATTTT. This encodes CASSVPGPQHF. This chain connects TRBV19 to TRBJ1-5; D is unresolved. CDR3 length equals 11 residues. CDR1 is LNHDA and CDR2 is SQIVND in the germline V gene (reference sequence). The V gene lost 5 bases and the J gene lost 9 bases, with 8 bases spanning the gap.

This chain links TRBV10-3 with TRBJ1-1; perhaps TRBD1 as D (5 bases). Germline assignment: CDR1 ENHRY and CDR2 SYGVKD. The CDR3 loop spans 16 amino acids. Trimming stripped 6 bases from V and 1 base from J, with 18 bases between. CDR3 residues: CAIRSQGDSENTEAFF. The CDR3 bases are TGTGCCATCAGATCCCAGGGCGATTCCGAGAACACTGAAGCTTTCTTT.

This clonotype was seen only a few times. The rearrangement links TRBV6-5 to TRBJ1-4; tentative D call: TRBD1 (6 bases). The V gene lost 0 bases and the J gene lost 10 bases, with 15 bases spanning the gap. Per germline, CDR1 MNHEY and CDR2 SVGAGI. CDR3 length: 15 amino acids. The CDR3 bases are TGTGCCAGCAGTTACTCGAGGGGGGCAGTTGGAAAACTGTTTTTT. Protein: CASSYSRGAVGKLFF.

This clonotype was picked up a small number of times. This chain connects TRBV15 to TRBJ2-3; tentatively, D is TRBD1 (5 bases). V was shortened by 9 bases and J by 1 base, with 14 bases between the two germline ends. Germline V lookup: CDR1 LNHNV, CDR2 YYDKDF (reference sequence). The CDR3 covers 14 residues. The CDR3 is CATRILGGTDTQYF. The CDR3 coding sequence is TGTGCCACGAGGATTTTAGGGGGCACAGATACGCAGTATTTT.

The chain has TRBV7-2 and TRBJ2-6; no clear D. Per germline, CDR1 SGHTA and CDR2 FQGNSA. This CDR3 contains 15 residues. The V and J ends lost 4 bases and 0 bases respectively, with 7 bases between them. CDR3 protein: CASSSHSSGANVLTF. The CDR3 coding sequence is TGTGCCAGCAGCTCCCACAGCTCTGGGGCCAACGTCCTGACTTTC.

A few counts support this clonotype. This sequence joins TRBV6-2 or TRBV6-3 and TRBJ1-1; D might be TRBD1 (5 bases). The CDR3 has 14 amino acids. V lost 5 bases, J lost 4 bases, and 14 bases lay in between. Per the germline V gene, CDR1 is MNHEY and CDR2 is SVGEGT. The CDR3: CASSLPRRATEAFF. The CDR3 coding sequence is TGTGCCAGCAGTCTACCCCGCAGGGCCACTGAAGCTTTCTTT.

The table lists this clonotype with a few counts. V is TRBV10-1 and J is TRBJ2-2; weak D call: TRBD2 (5 bases). The germline CDR1 and CDR2 sequences are WNHNN and SYGVQD (reference sequence). The CDR3 is 14 amino acids. V was trimmed by 3 bases and J by 4 bases, leaving 9 bases between them. CDR3 DNA: TGCGCCAGCAGTGATGAGGGTACCACCGGGGAGCTGTTTTTT. Translated, it gives CASSDEGTTGELFF.

The chain is built from TRBV25-1 and TRBJ2-2; TRBD2 matches 10 bases. This CDR3 is built from 14 residues. The ends lost 8 bases at V and 3 bases at J; junction bases unmatched: 3. Looked up from germline, CDR1 is MGHDK and CDR2 is SYGVNS. CDR3 in DNA: TGTGCCAGCGGGGGACTAGCGCACACCGGGGAGCTGTTTTTT. Translating it yields CASGGLAHTGELFF.

The J gene is TRBJ2-6, the V gene TRBV4-3; no firm D call. The germline CDR1 and CDR2 sequences are LGHNA and YSLEER. Trimming took 0 bases from V and 4 from J, leaving 16 bases between them. The CDR3 sequence is 18 residues long. CDR3 loop: CASSQDPGIPSGANVLTF. The CDR3 DNA reads TGCGCCAGCAGCCAAGATCCTGGGATACCTTCCGGGGCCAACGTCCTGACTTTC.

Concerning this clonotype: This may arise from a read error, as a much more abundant clone is one base away. This chain joins TRBV7-9 and TRBJ2-3, with D unclear. The CDR3 is 13 amino acids. Germline CDR1 reads SEHNR; CDR2 reads FQNEAQ (reference sequence). CDR3 region: CASRLWEADTQYF. The CDR3 coding sequence is TGTGCCAGCCGCTTATGGGAAGCAGATACGCAGTATTTT.

The chain is built from TRBV20-1 and TRBJ2-1; 8 nucleotides line up with TRBD2. V lost 3 bases to trimming and J lost 5 bases; unmatched junction nucleotides: 3. CDR3 size: 13 residues. From germline, CDR1 is DFQATT and CDR2 SNEGSKA (reference sequence). The CDR3 nucleotides read TGCAGTGCTAGCGGGAGGGCCAACAATGAGCAGTTCTTC. Protein product: CSASGRANNEQFF.

A few counts support this clonotype. The gene calls are TRBV13 and TRBJ2-7, with TRBD2 identical over 9 bases. CDR1 and CDR2 (germline): PRHDT, FYEKMQ (reference sequence). The ends lost 3 bases at V and 5 bases at J; junction bases unmatched: 5. CDR3 size: 14 residues. For the CDR3, the DNA is TGTGCCAGCAGCTTTGGCGGGAGGGCCAACGAGCAGTACTTC. Encoded protein: CASSFGGRANEQYF.

Regarding this clonotype: A read error may produce the germline difference seen at one junction end. The rearrangement links TRBV20-1 to TRBJ2-1; TRBD2 matches at 8 bases. Germline values: CDR1 DFQATT, CDR2 SNEGSKA (reference sequence). The CDR3 is made up of 17 amino acids. CDR3 sequence reads: CCASIFQPGLGHNEQFF. The CDR3 DNA is TGCTGTGCTAGCATATTCCAGCCGGGACTAGGCCACAATGAGCAGTTCTTC.

The J gene is TRBJ2-3, the V gene TRBV7-2, with 15 bases identical to TRBD2. With 5 bases clipped from V and 7 bases from J, the junction kept 10 bases outside the gene matches. This CDR3 contains 17 residues. The germline V gene has CDR1 SGHTA and CDR2 FQGNSA. The CDR3 nucleotides read TGTGCCAGCAGCCCCCCGGGACTAGCGGGAGGAGGAAATACGCAGTATTTT. Translated, it gives CASSPPGLAGGGNTQYF.